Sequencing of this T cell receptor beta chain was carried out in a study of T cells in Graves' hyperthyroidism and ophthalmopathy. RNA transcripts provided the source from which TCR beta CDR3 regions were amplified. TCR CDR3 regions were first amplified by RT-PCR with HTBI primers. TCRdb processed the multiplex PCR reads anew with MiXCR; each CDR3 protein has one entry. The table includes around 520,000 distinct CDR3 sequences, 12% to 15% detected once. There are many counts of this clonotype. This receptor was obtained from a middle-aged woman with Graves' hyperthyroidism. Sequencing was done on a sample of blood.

CDR3 loop: CASSPRRAQNNEQFF. The CDR3 nucleotides are TGTGCCAGCAGCCCGAGGAGGGCACAAAACAATGAGCAGTTCTTC. The chain combines TRBV3-1 with TRBJ2-1, with D tentatively TRBD2 (6 bases). The V gene's germline CDR1 is LGHDT and CDR2 YNNKEL (reference sequence). Between the trimmed V and J ends, which lost 4 bases and 5 bases, there was a span of 15 bases. This CDR3 has 15 residues.